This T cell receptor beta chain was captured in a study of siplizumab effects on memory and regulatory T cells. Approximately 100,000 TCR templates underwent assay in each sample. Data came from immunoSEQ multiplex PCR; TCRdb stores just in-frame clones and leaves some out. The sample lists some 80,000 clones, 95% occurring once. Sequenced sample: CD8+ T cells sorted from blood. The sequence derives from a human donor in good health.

Written as DNA, the CDR3 is TGTGCCAGCAGCGTAGTGGCACTAGCAGTCTACAATGAGCAGTTCTTC. Protein: CASSVVALAVYNEQFF. The J gene is TRBJ2-1, the V gene TRBV9; tentatively, D is TRBD2 (6 bases). The V end was cut by 0 bases, the J end by 3 bases, with 13 bases between. The germline gives CDR1 SGDLS, CDR2 YYNGEE. The CDR3 is made up of 16 amino acids.